These 7 T cell receptor beta chains share one sample of origin, sequenced in a study of T cell repertoires in cytomegalovirus infection. Using its own MiXCR run on the reads, TCRdb lists one record per CDR3 protein. The sample includes a few hundred thousand distinct CDR3 sequences, roughly a sixth of them seen just once. Sequencing used PBMCs. These receptors all come from a human donor in good health (CMV status not recorded). Some clones in this sample may be carry-over from other donors' samples.

The V and J genes are TRBV6-5 and TRBJ2-7, with D possibly being TRBD1 or TRBD2 (6 bases each). This CDR3 is built from 15 residues. CDR1 is MNHEY, CDR2 SVGAGI, per germline. Trimming left V 2 bases short and J 1 base short, with 12 bases between. The CDR3 DNA reads TGTGCCAGCAGTTACGCGCAGGGGACTTCCTACGAGCAGTACTTC. It is translated as CASSYAQGTSYEQYF.

V gene TRBV6-5 combines with J gene TRBJ1-6; no clear D. V was clipped by 2 bases and J by 2 bases, with 16 bases between them. Germline CDR1 and CDR2: MNHEY and SVGAGI. This CDR3 contains 18 residues. CDR3 DNA sequence: TGTGCCAGCAGTTACAGAACCTCGGGCGGGACCTATAATTCACCCCTCCACTTT. This translates into CASSYRTSGGTYNSPLHF.

This chain joins TRBV20-1 and TRBJ2-7; D remains unclear. The germline CDR1 and CDR2 sequences are DFQATT and SNEGSKA (reference sequence). This CDR3 spans 15 amino acids. V was cut by 3 bases and J by 0 bases, with 15 bases left in between. DNA of the CDR3: TGCAGTGCTAGCAGAGGTAGGGCAGACTCCTACGAGCAGTACTTC. It specifies CSASRGRADSYEQYF.

This clonotype was observed a handful of times. The chain has TRBV6-2 or TRBV6-3 and TRBJ2-7; D ambiguous. V was shortened by 4 bases and J by 2 bases, with 6 bases between the two germline ends. Looked up from germline, CDR1 is MNHEY and CDR2 is SVGEGT. The CDR3 has 12 residues. The CDR3 protein is CASSSQTYEQYF. The DNA of the CDR3 is TGTGCCAGCAGTTCCCAGACCTACGAGCAGTACTTC.

This chain joins TRBV19 and TRBJ2-1, with D unclear. V was shortened by 5 bases and J by 5 bases, with 7 bases between the two germline ends. This CDR3 is 12 amino acids long. CDR1 and CDR2 (germline): LNHDA, SQIVND (reference sequence). CDR3 amino acids: CASSDRDNEQFF. The CDR3 DNA sequence: TGTGCCAGTAGTGACCGGGACAATGAGCAGTTCTTC.

The genes are TRBV10-3 and TRBJ2-7, with a tentative D call TRBD2 (6 bases). Trimming cost V 10 bases and J 0 bases, with 16 bases left between them. Germline V gene sequence: CDR1 ENHRY, CDR2 SYGVKD. The CDR3 has 14 residues. CDR3 sequence (DNA): TGTGCCACAAACCCGGGACTTCGCTCCTACGAGCAGTACTTC. It translates to CATNPGLRSYEQYF.

Ten or more counts support this clonotype. V usage is TRBV12-3 or TRBV12-4 and J usage is TRBJ2-5; 7 bases match TRBD1. Trimming took 5 bases from V and 7 from J; bases not matched to a gene: 4. The CDR3 spans 12 residues. The CDR3 DNA reads TGTGCCAGCAGTAAGACAGGGCCGACCCAGTACTTC. It translates to CASSKTGPTQYF.